A single sample is the source of the 20 T cell receptor beta chains below, sequenced in a study of human T cells and chemical hapten exposure. Documented time point: patch test 3, about 24 weeks after DPC sensitization. The treatment denotes: therapeutic diphenylcyclopropenone sensitization with weekly scalp DPC. TCRdb redid the calling of the RACE reads with MiXCR, one entry per CDR3 protein. This table has some 180,000 distinct CDR3 sequences, about 22% appearing once. Specimen: whole blood, collected in connection with sensitization to the hapten diphenylcyclopropenone (DPC). These receptors all come from a woman in her thirties or forties with alopecia areata. Some clones in this sample may be carry-over from other donors' samples.

This clonotype occurred a few times. V usage is TRBV28 and J usage is TRBJ2-3, with TRBD2 matching 8 bases. Germline V gene data show CDR1 as MDHEN and CDR2 as SYDVKM. V was clipped by 5 bases and J by 4 bases; unmatched bases: 11. The CDR3 contains 16 residues. DNA for the CDR3: TGTGCCAGCAGTCCCCTTATGAGCGGGAGCTCAGATACGCAGTATTTT. It yields the protein CASSPLMSGSSDTQYF.

The chain joins TRBV2 to TRBJ2-3, with a weak D call TRBD1 (6 bases). The germline V and J ends were trimmed by 7 bases and 5 bases, with 16 bases remaining between them. Germline V lookup: CDR1 SNHLY, CDR2 FYNNEI. The CDR3 runs 14 residues. This chain's CDR3 is CASNLYRAGDTQYF. CDR3 in DNA: TGTGCCAGCAATTTATACAGGGCAGGAGATACGCAGTATTTT.

The V call is TRBV6-2 or TRBV6-3, the J call TRBJ2-2; D is undetermined. The CDR3 covers 12 residues. Trimming left V 6 bases short and J 6 bases short, with 8 bases between. In germline, CDR1 is MNHEY, CDR2 SVGEGT. Here the CDR3 DNA reads TGTGCCAGCAGCCCCGTCCCCGGGGAGCTGTTTTTT. It encodes CASSPVPGELFF.

This clonotype was detected ten times or more. V is TRBV29-1 and J is TRBJ1-1; D not resolved. The CDR3 runs to 12 residues. Trimming took 6 bases from V and 5 from J, leaving 13 bases between them. The germline CDR1 and CDR2 sequences are SQVTM and ANQGSEA. This chain's CDR3 is CSVRREGTEAFF. The CDR3, as DNA: TGCAGCGTCCGTAGGGAAGGGACTGAAGCTTTCTTT.

This clonotype was seen just once. This chain joins TRBV4-2 and TRBJ2-1; tentative D call: TRBD2 (5 bases). Germline-derived CDR1 and CDR2 are LGHNA and YNFKEQ. CDR3 length equals 13 residues. Trimming stripped 3 bases from V and 12 bases from J, with 15 bases between. The chain's CDR3 is CASSQELTEAQFF. The CDR3 DNA follows: TGTGCCAGCAGCCAGGAATTAACGGAGGCGCAGTTCTTC.

Here the CDR3 reads CASSHTTSGAYEQYF. CDR3 DNA sequence: TGCGCCAGCAGCCACACCACTAGCGGAGCCTACGAGCAGTACTTC. The chain is built from TRBV4-3 and TRBJ2-7; 8 bases fit TRBD2. The CDR3 consists of 15 residues. CDR1 LGHNA and CDR2 YSLEER come from the germline V gene. The J segment lost 2 bases and the V segment lost 3 bases, leaving 6 bases of the junction unmatched.

The chain joins TRBV6-2 or TRBV6-3 to TRBJ2-1; 14 positions agree with TRBD2. The J segment lost 6 bases and the V segment lost 6 bases, leaving 4 bases of the junction unmatched. The germline gives CDR1 MNHEY, CDR2 SVGEGT. CDR3 length equals 15 residues. The CDR3, as DNA: TGTGCCAGCAGCCGGACTAGCGGGGGGATCAATGAGCAGTTCTTC. This encodes CASSRTSGGINEQFF.

CDR3 bases: TGCAGCGTTAAGAGAAGGGAGGCAGATACGCAGTATTTT. Encoded protein: CSVKRREADTQYF. The chain joins TRBV29-1 to TRBJ2-3, with D maybe TRBD2 (6 bases). The CDR3 length is 13 residues. The germline CDR1 and CDR2 sequences are SQVTM and ANQGSEA. The V gene lost 5 bases and the J gene lost 4 bases, with 13 bases spanning the gap.

This clonotype appeared a single time. This chain joins TRBV7-2 and TRBJ2-5, with D possibly TRBD1 on 6 matching bases. V was shortened by 5 bases and J by 5 bases, with 18 bases between the two germline ends. The CDR3 is 15 residues long. Germline V gene lookup returns CDR1 SGHTA and CDR2 FQGNSA. The DNA of the CDR3 is TGTGCCAGCAGCCCCTGGACAGTTCCGGGGGAGACCCAGTACTTC. It codes for CASSPWTVPGETQYF. The full variable domain, completed using reference TRBV7-2 and TRBJ2-5, is GAGVSQSPSNKVTEKGKDVELRCDPISGHTALYWYRQSLGQGLEFLIYFQGNSAPDKSGLPSDRFSAERTGGSVSTLTIQRTQQEDSAVYLCASSPWTVPGETQYFGPGTRLLVL.

This clonotype was seen a handful of times. The gene calls are TRBV29-1 and TRBJ2-7; 11 positions match TRBD1. Trimming cost V 3 bases and J 3 bases; bases outside gene matches: 4. The CDR3 has 14 amino acids. Germline-derived CDR1 and CDR2 are SQVTM and ANQGSEA. DNA for the CDR3: TGCAGCGTTGATGGACAGGGGGCAGACTACGAGCAGTACTTC. Its protein product is CSVDGQGADYEQYF.

The rearrangement joins TRBV6-5 to TRBJ2-7; 7 positions match TRBD1. Germline CDR1 MNHEY, CDR2 SVGAGI. The ends lost 2 bases at V and 2 bases at J; junction bases unmatched: 6. The CDR3 spans 15 residues. Here the CDR3 reads CASSYRDSQPYEQYF. In DNA form, the CDR3 reads TGTGCCAGCAGTTACCGGGACAGTCAACCCTACGAGCAGTACTTC.

The CDR3 DNA follows: TGCAGTGCTAGAGATCAGGGGTTCGGCGAAAAACTGTTTTTT. Residues: CSARDQGFGEKLFF. The chain is built from TRBV20-1 and TRBJ1-4; D might be TRBD1 (6 bases). There are 14 residues in the CDR3. The V gene's germline CDR1 is DFQATT and CDR2 SNEGSKA (reference sequence). The V end lost 0 bases, the J end lost 8 bases, and 13 bases lay between the germline ends.

V usage is TRBV3-1 and J usage is TRBJ2-1, with 7 positions matching TRBD2. The germline V gene encodes CDR1 LGHDT and CDR2 YNNKEL (reference sequence). CDR3 size: 17 residues. V dropped 0 bases and J dropped 3; count of bases not matched to a gene: 8. The CDR3, as DNA: TGTGCCAGCAGCCAAGATCGACTAAGCGGGAACTACAATGAGCAGTTCTTC. Amino acids: CASSQDRLSGNYNEQFF.

The chain carries TRBV20-1 and TRBJ1-2; D may be TRBD1 (6 bases). This CDR3 has 13 amino acids. V lost 2 bases, J lost 5 bases, and 12 bases lay in between. CDR1 and CDR2 (germline): DFQATT, SNEGSKA (reference sequence). CDR3 protein: CSARLLTGYGYTF. The CDR3 DNA reads TGCAGTGCTAGACTTCTGACAGGATATGGCTACACCTTC.

The rearrangement uses TRBV6-2 or TRBV6-3 and TRBJ2-2, with no clear D. The CDR3 has 14 residues. Germline CDR1 MNHEY, CDR2 SVGEGT. V lost 8 bases and J lost 4, with 14 bases in between. Written as DNA, the CDR3 is TGTGCCAGCCGGAGAACGGACCTCACCGGGGAGCTGTTTTTT. Protein: CASRRTDLTGELFF.

This clonotype was seen many times. This rearrangement joins TRBV29-1 to TRBJ2-3; no reliable D call. Germline loops: CDR1 SQVTM, CDR2 ANQGSEA. V lost 5 bases, J lost 4 bases, and 16 bases lay in between. There are 14 residues in the CDR3. The CDR3 is CSVLLGSPPDTQYF. The CDR3 region has the DNA TGCAGCGTTTTGCTGGGCTCCCCGCCAGATACGCAGTATTTT.

The chain couples TRBV2 to TRBJ2-3; 9 bases align to TRBD2. Trimming at V came to 3 bases and at J to 5 bases, leaving 9 bases not matched to a gene. The CDR3 totals 16 residues. Germline CDR1 SNHLY, CDR2 FYNNEI. The CDR3 sequence: CASSDSAGGGKDTQYF. The CDR3 DNA reads as TGTGCCAGCAGTGATTCAGCGGGAGGTGGGAAAGATACGCAGTATTTT.

V gene TRBV28 combines with J gene TRBJ2-7; the D is unclear. Germline-derived CDR1 and CDR2 are MDHEN and SYDVKM. Trimming cost V 3 bases and J 2 bases, with 14 bases left between them. The CDR3 consists of 15 residues. Here the CDR3 reads CASSFISQFTYEQYF. As DNA, the CDR3 is TGTGCCAGCAGTTTTATTTCACAGTTTACCTACGAGCAGTACTTC.

This clonotype was detected only a few times. This chain connects TRBV6-5 to TRBJ1-6, with D unclear. From germline, CDR1 is MNHEY and CDR2 SVGAGI. This CDR3 contains 13 residues. V gave up 7 bases and J gave up 4 bases, with 8 bases separating them. CDR3 coding DNA: TGTGCCAGCATGACCGGATATAATTCACCCCTCCACTTT. Encoded protein: CASMTGYNSPLHF.

This clonotype was detected only a few times. J is TRBJ2-7 and V is TRBV6-2 or TRBV6-3; D gene ambiguous. This CDR3 is 16 amino acids long. CDR1 and CDR2 from the germline V gene are MNHEY and SVGEGT. V lost 0 bases and J lost 0, with 12 bases in between. CDR3 bases: TGTGCCAGCAGTTACTCCAGGCAGGCCCCCTCCTACGAGCAGTACTTC. Translated: CASSYSRQAPSYEQYF.